This paragraph covers one T cell receptor beta chain sequence. This entry is derived from a study of early T cells in non-severe SARS-CoV-2 infection. Germline V CDR1 and CDR2: SGDLS, YYNGEE. This CDR3 is built from 15 residues. Trimming cost V 0 bases and J 4 bases, with 14 bases left between them. TCRdb passed the 5' RACE reads through MiXCR, listing each CDR3 protein once. The sample records approximately 84,000 distinct CDR3 sequences, less than 15% being singletons. V usage is TRBV9 and J usage is TRBJ2-7, with D possibly TRBD1 on 7 matching bases. This receptor was taken from an adult who was a healthcare worker with PCR-confirmed SARS-CoV-2 infection or an uninfected control (not recorded which). Sequenced sample: whole blood. Written as DNA, the CDR3 is TGTGCCAGCAGCGTAGGGAGGGGACAGTCGTACGAGCAGTACTTC. Protein: CASSVGRGQSYEQYF. Based on the CDR3 plus reference TRBV9 and TRBJ2-7, the full variable domain is DSGVTQTPKHLITATGQRVTLRCSPRSGDLSVYWYQQSLDQGLQFLIQYYNGEERAKGNILERFSAQQFPDLHSELNLSSLELGDSALYFCASSVGRGQSYEQYFGPGTRLTVT.